This T cell receptor beta chain came from a study of T cell responses to AZD1222 COVID-19 vaccine. The V and J ends lost 4 bases and 5 bases respectively, with 13 bases between them. The CDR3 covers 15 residues. Germline values: CDR1 SGHRS, CDR2 YFSETQ. Assay: immunoSEQ multiplex PCR; the TCRdb copy retains only in-frame clones and omits some. The data show more than 70,000 clones, 88% seen once. The clonotype was recovered from an adult in good health. The chain employs TRBV5-1 and TRBJ1-6, with D unclear. The input for sequencing was peripheral blood, taken on day 0 of MenACWY control vaccination. CDR3 loop: CASSPKPINNSPLHF. The CDR3, as DNA: TGCGCCAGCAGCCCCAAACCGATAAATAATTCACCCCTCCACTTT.